In its sample, the clone carrying this TCR beta chain was seen many times. Its antigen is currently unknown. Amplification of TCR beta CDR3 regions was performed using RNA transcripts as template. The HTBI primer set drove a first-round RT-PCR of the TCR CDR3. TCRdb independently ran MiXCR on the multiplex PCR reads; one entry per CDR3 protein. The sample lists almost 250,000 distinct CDR3 sequences, around 25% occurring once. Ophthalmopathy patients all had a Clinical Activity Score of at least 3, a NOSPECS grade of at least 4 and disease under 3 months old. Exclusions: uncontrolled infection, other autoimmune disease, pregnancy, lactation. These data come from a study of T cells in Graves' hyperthyroidism and ophthalmopathy. Findings of the study overall: Model predictions of ophthalmopathy came a median 6.5 months before onset.

Trimming shortened V by 3 bases and J by 2 bases, and 8 bases separated the two germline ends. The CDR3 totals 14 residues. The TCR comes from a woman in her forties with Graves' ophthalmopathy. Sequenced input: blood. The chain carries TRBV12-3 or TRBV12-4 and TRBJ1-5; perhaps TRBD1 as D (6 bases). The CDR3 loop is CASSFRQGNQPQHF. CDR3 sequence (DNA): TGTGCCAGCAGTTTTAGACAGGGCAATCAGCCCCAGCATTTT.